A single sample gave rise to the 27 T cell receptor beta chains below, sequenced in a study of shared clonotypes between healthy human individuals (TCRdb year 2020). Library creation used the immunoSEQ multiplex PCR assay. TCRdb limited this immuneACCESS table to in-frame rearrangements with V and J called. A share of clones is missing; checked studies link under half to unresolved V genes, and the rest is unexplained. This sample holds about 2.4 million clones; more than 80% were observed only once. About 0.13% of the sample rests with the top ten. The material sequenced was naive CD4+ T cells sorted from blood. Sample cell subset or site, as interpreted from the label and publication: CD45RA+ positively selected. These receptor sequences come from a man aged 18 to 35 in good health.

In this sample, this clone turned up a few times. This chain links TRBV25-1 with TRBJ1-1; D is possibly TRBD1 (5 bases). This CDR3 comprises 11 residues. The germline V and J ends were trimmed by 2 bases and 11 bases, with 9 bases remaining between them. The germline V gene encodes CDR1 MGHDK and CDR2 SYGVNS. The CDR3 protein is CASSEQTVAFF. CDR3 DNA sequence: TGTGCCAGCAGTGAACAGACAGTGGCTTTCTTT.

The V gene is TRBV18, the J gene TRBJ2-1; 9 positions match TRBD2. From germline, CDR1 is KGHSH and CDR2 LQKENI. The CDR3 consists of 14 residues. V gave up 4 bases and J gave up 6 bases; unmatched junction bases: 4. The DNA for the CDR3 is TGTGCCAGCTCACGACGACTAGCGGCCAATGAGCAGTTCTTC. Encoded protein: CASSRRLAANEQFF.

CDR3 DNA sequence: TGTGCCAGCAGCCCTATTCCTGGTCACTCCTACGAGCAGTACTTC. It specifies CASSPIPGHSYEQYF. The rearrangement uses TRBV9 and TRBJ2-7; D is unclear. The CDR3 spans 15 residues. V was trimmed by 4 bases and J by 0 bases, leaving 14 bases between them. The germline CDR1 and CDR2 sequences are SGDLS and YYNGEE.

This clone was seen a single time. The chain couples TRBV9 to TRBJ2-3; D possibly corresponds to TRBD2 (5 bases). V was shortened by 0 bases and J by 4 bases, with 6 bases between the two germline ends. There are 13 residues in the CDR3. The germline CDR1 and CDR2 sequences are SGDLS and YYNGEE. In DNA form, the CDR3 reads TGTGCCAGCAGCGTAGCGGGGTCAGATACGCAGTATTTT. Translation: CASSVAGSDTQYF.

The chain uses TRBV7-3 and TRBJ2-1; D not certain. Trimming took 6 bases from V and 14 from J, leaving 20 bases between them. CDR3 length equals 13 residues. The germline gives CDR1 SGHTA, CDR2 FQGTGA. The CDR3 loop is CASRDRKRLIKFF. DNA for the CDR3: TGTGCCAGCAGGGATAGGAAGCGTCTTATCAAGTTCTTC.

The CDR3 nucleotides read TGTGCCATCAGTGAACCCTTATCATCTTCAGATACGCAGTATTTT. Its protein product is CAISEPLSSSDTQYF. The rearrangement links TRBV10-3 to TRBJ2-3; no firm D call. This CDR3 has 15 residues. Germline CDR1 ENHRY, CDR2 SYGVKD. V lost 3 bases, J lost 4 bases, and 14 bases lay in between.

The chain couples TRBV14 to TRBJ2-7; 7 bases align to TRBD1. The J segment lost 3 bases and the V segment lost 2 bases, leaving 7 bases of the junction unmatched. The CDR3 loop spans 15 amino acids. CDR1 and CDR2 (germline): SGHDN, FVKESK. The CDR3 is CASSQYRGPFYEQYF. CDR3 coding DNA: TGTGCCAGCAGCCAATACAGGGGTCCCTTCTACGAGCAGTACTTC.

This clone was recorded once. The J gene is TRBJ1-4, the V gene TRBV5-1, with D tentatively TRBD1 (6 bases). The CDR3 extends over 15 amino acids. Trimming removed 4 bases at V and 5 bases at J, with 15 bases between. Per the germline V gene, CDR1 is SGHRS and CDR2 is YFSETQ. The CDR3 DNA reads TGCGCCAGCAGCCCGACGACAGGCCGGAATGAAAAACTGTTTTTT. This codes for CASSPTTGRNEKLFF.

V usage is TRBV30 and J usage is TRBJ2-3; 11 bases align to TRBD2. The CDR3 is 16 residues long. Germline V gives CDR1 GTSNPN, CDR2 SVGIG (reference sequence). The trim removed 2 bases at V and 4 bases at J, leaving 8 bases unmatched. CDR3 loop: CAWSRVAGGRSDTQYF. The CDR3 nucleotides are TGTGCCTGGAGTAGAGTAGCGGGAGGGCGGTCAGATACGCAGTATTTT.

The chain employs TRBV4-1 and TRBJ1-1; the D is unclear. The germline V and J ends were trimmed by 4 bases and 5 bases, with 11 bases remaining between them. This CDR3 has 13 amino acids. Germline V gene data show CDR1 as MGHRA and CDR2 as YSYEKL. The CDR3 DNA sequence: TGCGCCAGCAGCCCCAGTTGGGGTACTGAAGCTTTCTTT. Translating gives CASSPSWGTEAFF.

This clone has only one observation. The chain has TRBV11-2 and TRBJ2-7; tentatively, D is TRBD1 (5 bases). Trimming took 1 base from V and 3 from J, leaving 10 bases between them. The germline CDR1 and CDR2 sequences are SGHAT and FQNNGV. The CDR3 totals 14 residues. Written as DNA, the CDR3 is TGTGCCAGCAGCTTAGGACAGCTCATCTACGAGCAGTACTTC. Its protein is CASSLGQLIYEQYF.

The V gene is TRBV30, the J gene TRBJ2-3, with D possibly matching TRBD1 (5 bases). V lost 7 bases, J lost 2 bases, and 16 bases lay in between. The CDR3 contains 14 residues. The germline gives CDR1 GTSNPN, CDR2 SVGIG (reference sequence). DNA of the CDR3: TGTGCCTCCGCCGACAGCAGCCCCACAGATACGCAGTATTTT. Protein: CASADSSPTDTQYF.

The chain uses TRBV7-9 and TRBJ2-3, with TRBD2 as a possible D gene (6 bases). Germline V gives CDR1 SEHNR, CDR2 FQNEAQ (reference sequence). V was shortened by 1 base and J by 0 bases, with 11 bases between the two germline ends. The CDR3 has 16 amino acids. CDR3 amino acids: CASSLGSGTSTDTQYF. The CDR3 DNA reads as TGTGCCAGCAGCTTAGGTTCCGGGACTAGCACAGATACGCAGTATTTT.

Note on this clone: The sample holds other DNA sequences that translate to the same CDR3. This CDR3 reads CASSHSYEQYF. The CDR3 DNA reads as TGTGCCAGTAGCCACTCGTACGAGCAGTACTTC. The chain employs TRBV19 and TRBJ2-7; D not certain. Germline CDR1 is LNHDA and CDR2 is SQIVND (reference sequence). The CDR3 contains 11 residues. With 6 bases removed from V and 4 bases from J, the gap between germline ends came to 7 bases.

As to this clone: The sample holds other DNA sequences that translate to the same CDR3. J is TRBJ2-4 and V is TRBV28; D call uncertain. From germline, CDR1 is MDHEN and CDR2 SYDVKM. The CDR3 is 12 amino acids. Trimming removed 2 bases at V and 1 base at J, with 0 bases between. Here the CDR3 reads CASSLAKNIQYF. The CDR3 region has the DNA TGTGCCAGCAGTTTAGCCAAAAACATTCAGTACTTC.

The chain links TRBV25-1 to TRBJ2-7; 8 bases match TRBD1. The length of the CDR3 is 15 residues. V was pared by 7 bases and J by 4 bases, with 12 bases of the junction left unmatched. The germline gives CDR1 MGHDK, CDR2 SYGVNS. CDR3 loop: CASTQGARGRYEQYF. In nucleotides, the CDR3 is TGTGCCAGCACCCAGGGGGCCAGGGGGAGATACGAGCAGTACTTC.

This chain joins TRBV4-1 and TRBJ2-7; D is possibly TRBD2 (5 bases). Trimming removed 1 base at V and 7 bases at J, with 17 bases between. The CDR3 is 15 amino acids. Germline V CDR1 and CDR2: MGHRA, YSYEKL. As DNA, the CDR3 is TGCGCCAGCAGCCAAGTCGTGGGTGGATCGGGGGAGCAGTACTTC. The encoded protein is CASSQVVGGSGEQYF.

Notes on this clone: This specimen includes other DNA sequences encoding the same CDR3. The chain combines TRBV6-5 with TRBJ2-3, with 8 bases fitting TRBD2. The CDR3 is 15 residues long. The V segment lost 5 bases and the J segment 0 bases; nucleotides outside the gene matches: 4. Germline CDR1 and CDR2: MNHEY and SVGAGI. In nucleotides, the CDR3 is TGTGCCAGCAGTCGGGGGGGGACTAGCACAGATACGCAGTATTTT. Protein: CASSRGGTSTDTQYF.

This clone was detected only once. This sequence joins TRBV9 and TRBJ2-5, with 7 nucleotides matching TRBD1. V trimming: 0 bases; J trimming: 4 bases; junction bases outside the gene matches: 9. Germline V gene lookup returns CDR1 SGDLS and CDR2 YYNGEE. The CDR3 is 16 residues long. In DNA, the CDR3 is TGTGCCAGCAGCGTAGGGGGGTCAGGGGGAGTAGAGACCCAGTACTTC. This gives the protein CASSVGGSGGVETQYF.

V and J are TRBV29-1 and TRBJ1-1; D might be TRBD1 (5 bases). CDR1 SQVTM and CDR2 ANQGSEA come from the germline V gene. The CDR3 runs to 15 residues. The ends were cut back, 3 bases at V and 3 bases at J, with 17 bases in the middle. In nucleotides, the CDR3 is TGCAGCGTTGAGCGGCCACTCTCGGGGGACACTGAAGCTTTCTTT. This encodes CSVERPLSGDTEAFF.

V and J are TRBV5-1 and TRBJ2-5; tentatively, D is TRBD2 (5 bases). The CDR3 is 15 residues long. Germline-derived CDR1 and CDR2 are SGHRS and YFSETQ. V was cut by 4 bases and J by 1 base, with 14 bases left in between. The CDR3 bases are TGCGCCAGCAGCCGGGAACCAGAGAGCCAAGAGACCCAGTACTTC. It encodes CASSREPESQETQYF.

About this clone: Other DNA sequences of this sample code for an identical CDR3. The rearrangement links TRBV11-2 to TRBJ2-1; 10 nucleotides match TRBD2. Germline assignment: CDR1 SGHAT and CDR2 FQNNGV. The CDR3 is made up of 15 amino acids. V gave up 3 bases and J gave up 6 bases; unmatched junction bases: 5. The CDR3 DNA is TGTGCCAGCAGCTTCAGCGGGAGGGCCCTCAATGAGCAGTTCTTC. It codes for CASSFSGRALNEQFF.

The V and J genes are TRBV6-5 and TRBJ2-2, with a possible D match to TRBD2 (5 bases). CDR3 size: 14 residues. V lost 6 bases to trimming and J lost 3 bases, with 11 bases between them. The germline V gene encodes CDR1 MNHEY and CDR2 SVGAGI. The CDR3 sequence: CASSYGVDTGELFF. The CDR3 DNA sequence: TGTGCCAGCAGCTACGGGGTGGACACCGGGGAGCTGTTTTTT.

This clone was detected only once. The V and J genes are TRBV2 and TRBJ1-5; D not certain. The V end lost 7 bases, the J end lost 4 bases, and 14 bases lay between the germline ends. Germline V gene sequence: CDR1 SNHLY, CDR2 FYNNEI. The CDR3 loop spans 14 amino acids. CDR3 residues: CASKGRQENQPQHF. CDR3 sequence (DNA): TGTGCCAGCAAAGGTAGGCAGGAAAATCAGCCCCAGCATTTT.

About this clone itself: Distinct nucleotide sequences in the sample also encode this CDR3. The genes are TRBV5-1 and TRBJ2-5; 9 bases line up with TRBD1. With V trimmed by 4 bases and J by 5 bases, 3 bases remained unmatched. CDR1 and CDR2 (germline): SGHRS, YFSETQ. The CDR3 consists of 13 residues. The CDR3 DNA follows: TGCGCCAGCAGCCTGGGACAGGGCGAGACCCAGTACTTC. It specifies CASSLGQGETQYF.

In the case of this clone: Other DNA sequences in the sample encode the same CDR3. This chain joins TRBV5-1 and TRBJ2-5; D is ambiguous. CDR3 length: 14 residues. V was shortened by 0 bases and J by 1 base, with 7 bases between the two germline ends. CDR1 SGHRS and CDR2 YFSETQ come from the germline V gene. Here the CDR3 reads CASSLERAQETQYF. CDR3 in DNA: TGCGCCAGCAGCTTGGAACGAGCCCAAGAGACCCAGTACTTC.

The J gene is TRBJ2-3, the V gene TRBV14, with 14 positions matching TRBD2. With 5 bases clipped from V and 3 bases from J, the junction kept 7 bases outside the gene matches. The germline CDR1 and CDR2 sequences are SGHDN and FVKESK. The CDR3 spans 17 residues. This chain's CDR3 is CASSSGLAGEITDTQYF. In DNA, the CDR3 is TGTGCCAGCAGCTCGGGACTAGCGGGAGAAATAACAGATACGCAGTATTTT. The variable domain in full, with the rest retrieved from reference TRBV14 and TRBJ2-3, is EAGVTQFPSHSVIEKGQTVTLRCDPISGHDNLYWYRRVMGKEIKFLLHFVKESKQDESGMPNNRFLAERTGGTYSTLKVQPAELEDSGVYFCASSSGLAGEITDTQYFGPGTRLTVL.